Following are 27 T cell receptor beta chains from one sample sequenced in a study of T cells in Graves' hyperthyroidism and ophthalmopathy. Amplified TCR beta CDR3 regions derived from RNA transcripts. With the HTBI primer set, the TCR CDR3 went through a first round of RT-PCR. Each CDR3 protein gets one entry after TCRdb re-called the multiplex PCR reads with MiXCR. The data contain more than 500,000 distinct CDR3 sequences, 11% to 15% of them singletons. Sequences were obtained from blood. These receptors came from a woman in her forties with Graves' hyperthyroidism.

J is TRBJ2-7 and V is TRBV7-2; tentative D call: TRBD2 (6 bases). Germline V gene data show CDR1 as SGHTA and CDR2 as FQGNSA. V was pared by 6 bases and J by 3 bases, with 12 bases between. The CDR3 runs to 13 residues. CDR3 region: CASSRRVNYEQYF. In nucleotides, the CDR3 is TGTGCCAGCAGTCGGAGGGTGAACTACGAGCAGTACTTC.

This clonotype has at least ten counts. This rearrangement joins TRBV30 to TRBJ2-7; TRBD1 aligns across 7 bases. The CDR3 has 16 amino acids. Germline CDR1 reads GTSNPN; CDR2 reads SVGIG (reference sequence). V dropped 3 bases and J dropped 2; count of bases not matched to a gene: 13. CDR3 bases: TGTGCCTGGAGCTCATTCGGGACAGTATCGACCTACGAGCAGTACTTC. It codes for CAWSSFGTVSTYEQYF.

Concerning this clonotype: One junction end disagrees with the germline gene, perhaps due to a read error. The chain recombines TRBV7-9 with TRBJ1-1, with 8 bases identical to TRBD1. Germline V CDR1 and CDR2: SEHNR, FQNEAQ (reference sequence). This CDR3 region has 15 residues. CDR3 nucleotide sequence: TGTGCCGGCAGCTCACAGGGGGGATTGAACACTGAAGCTTTCTTT. Encoded protein: CAGSSQGGLNTEAFF.

The chain is built from TRBV25-1 and TRBJ1-6; no clear D gene. The ends were cut back, 6 bases at V and 10 bases at J, with 7 bases in the middle. CDR1 is MGHDK and CDR2 is SYGVNS in the germline V gene. CDR3 size: 11 residues. The CDR3 region is CASSGGSPLHF. The CDR3 DNA reads as TGTGCCAGCAGCGGTGGATCACCCCTCCACTTT.

The chain links TRBV6-1 to TRBJ1-1; a possible D gene is TRBD1 (5 bases). CDR1 and CDR2 (germline): MNHNS, SASEGT. The CDR3 runs 15 residues. The V and J ends lost 9 bases and 0 bases respectively, with 17 bases between them. CDR3: CASTSLGGLNTEAFF. The DNA for the CDR3 is TGTGCCAGTACTTCGCTGGGGGGTTTGAACACTGAAGCTTTCTTT.

This chain connects TRBV5-4 to TRBJ1-3; unclear D gene. The CDR3 is made up of 17 amino acids. Germline CDR1 reads SGHNT; CDR2 reads YYREEE (reference sequence). The germline V and J ends were trimmed by 1 base and 0 bases, with 14 bases remaining between them. In DNA form, the CDR3 reads TGTGCCAGCAGCTTGAATTTACCCGGCGACTCTGGAAACACCATATATTTT. It specifies CASSLNLPGDSGNTIYF. Variable domain in full (rest from reference TRBV5-4 and TRBJ1-3): ETGVTQSPTHLIKTRGQQVTLRCSSQSGHNTVSWYQQALGQGPQFIFQYYREEENGRGNFPPRFSGLQFPNYSSELNVNALELDDSALYLCASSLNLPGDSGNTIYFGEGSWLTVV.

The gene calls are TRBV5-1 and TRBJ1-2; D not certain. V was clipped by 1 base and J by 8 bases, with 9 bases between them. The germline gives CDR1 SGHRS, CDR2 YFSETQ. The CDR3 contains 12 residues. CDR3 in amino acids: CASSLSGAGYTF. The CDR3 DNA reads TGCGCCAGCAGCTTGTCCGGAGCCGGCTACACCTTC.

Comment on this clonotype: The missing conserved phenylalanine or tryptophan at the end of this CDR3 makes a read error likely. The limits of the CDR3 on the DNA are not certain, so only TCRdb's listed CDR3 is given. This rearrangement joins TRBV7-2 to TRBJ2-3; the D call TRBD2 from the table was never checked on the DNA. The CDR3 is 14 residues long, counting both termini. The V gene's germline CDR1 is SGHTA and CDR2 FQGNSA. The CDR3 here is CASRGLAGGDTQYY.

The chain joins TRBV5-4 to TRBJ2-5, with 9 positions matching TRBD2. Germline V gene data show CDR1 as SGHNT and CDR2 as YYREEE (reference sequence). V was clipped by 1 base and J by 5 bases; unmatched bases: 12. The CDR3 has 17 residues. The CDR3, as DNA: TGTGCCAGCAGCTTGATGTCTAGCGGGACCTACCGGGAGACCCAGTACTTC. Its protein is CASSLMSSGTYRETQYF.

This clonotype has ten or more counts. The chain is built from TRBV12-3 or TRBV12-4 and TRBJ2-1; D might be TRBD2 (5 bases). CDR3 length equals 14 residues. The V and J ends lost 1 base and 9 bases respectively, with 13 bases between them. The CDR3 is CASSLDGVSREQFF. CDR3 bases: TGTGCCAGCAGTTTAGACGGGGTGTCCCGTGAGCAGTTCTTC.

This clonotype showed up many times. This chain links TRBV7-8 with TRBJ1-2; no firm D call. The CDR3 has 14 amino acids. The ends were cut back, 2 bases at V and 8 bases at J, with 15 bases in the middle. CDR1 is SGHVS, CDR2 FQNEAQ, per germline. CDR3 nucleotides: TGTGCCAGCAGCTTATGGGCCTTGGGGTACGGCTACACCTTC. Amino acid sequence: CASSLWALGYGYTF.

There are many counts of this clonotype. The rearrangement joins TRBV30 to TRBJ1-2; D not certain. CDR1 is GTSNPN and CDR2 is SVGIG in the germline V gene (reference sequence). The germline V and J ends were trimmed by 4 bases and 4 bases, with 4 bases remaining between them. The CDR3 sequence is 10 residues long. The CDR3 region has the DNA TGTGCCTGGAAATCCTATGGCTACACCTTC. Protein: CAWKSYGYTF. Looking up the rest from reference TRBV30 and TRBJ1-2 gives the full variable domain: SQTIHQWPATLVQPVGSPLSLECTVEGTSNPNLYWYRQAAGRGLQLLFYSVGIGQISSEVPQNLSASRPQDRQFILSSKKLLLSDSGFYLCAWKSYGYTFGSGTRLTVV.

Note on this clonotype: Mismatch with germline at one junction end may stem from a read error. This chain links TRBV15 with TRBJ2-1; a possible D gene is TRBD1 (5 bases). Germline-derived CDR1 and CDR2 are LNHNV and YYDKDF (reference sequence). This CDR3 is 14 amino acids long. CDR3 bases: TGTGTCACCAGCAGACAAGGGGTTTACAATGAGCAGTTCTTC. Translation: CVTSRQGVYNEQFF.

This clonotype was counted many times. This sequence joins TRBV20-1 and TRBJ2-1, with 7 bases lining up with TRBD2. Germline V lookup: CDR1 DFQATT, CDR2 SNEGSKA (reference sequence). After removal of 3 bases from V and 4 bases from J, the junction contained 12 bases not matched to a gene. The CDR3 covers 16 residues. CDR3: CSARSASGTVYNEQFF. The CDR3 DNA reads TGCAGTGCTAGGTCCGCTAGCGGCACCGTATACAATGAGCAGTTCTTC.

In this sample, this clonotype turned up many times. The chain combines TRBV7-9 with TRBJ2-3; 10 positions agree with TRBD1. Germline V gene lookup returns CDR1 SEHNR and CDR2 FQNEAQ (reference sequence). The ends lost 1 base at V and 1 base at J; junction bases unmatched: 8. The CDR3 is made up of 18 amino acids. This CDR3 reads CASSLGVTGGDGTDTQYF. The DNA for the CDR3 is TGTGCCAGCAGCTTAGGAGTGACAGGGGGCGACGGCACAGATACGCAGTATTTT. The variable domain in full, completed from reference TRBV7-9 and TRBJ2-3, reads DTGVSQNPRHKITKRGQNVTFRCDPISEHNRLYWYRQTLGQGPEFLTYFQNEAQLEKSRLLSDRFSAERPKGSFSTLEIQRTEQGDSAMYLCASSLGVTGGDGTDTQYFGPGTRLTVL.

This clonotype was picked up many times. The chain is built from TRBV11-2 and TRBJ2-2; 7 positions match TRBD1. This CDR3 contains 16 residues. Unmatched junction bases numbered 13, after V lost 5 bases and J lost 7 bases. Germline CDR1 and CDR2: SGHAT and FQNNGV. The DNA for the CDR3 is TGTGCCAGCAGCCCGGGACAGCCCTGGAAGGGCGGGGAGCTGTTTTTT. Amino acids: CASSPGQPWKGGELFF. The full variable domain, its missing parts supplied by reference TRBV11-2 and TRBJ2-2, is EAGVAQSPRYKIIEKRQSVAFWCNPISGHATLYWYQQILGQGPKLLIQFQNNGVVDDSQLPKDRFSAERLKGVDSTLKIQPAKLEDSAVYLCASSPGQPWKGGELFFGEGSRLTVL.

This clonotype was counted many times. This chain links TRBV7-2 with TRBJ2-7; the D gene is possibly TRBD2 (6 bases). The germline gives CDR1 SGHTA, CDR2 FQGNSA. This CDR3 region has 13 residues. The V and J ends lost 6 bases and 8 bases respectively, with 17 bases between them. This CDR3 is CASSSTGTSQQYF. Here the CDR3 DNA reads TGTGCCAGCAGTTCCACCGGGACTTCTCAGCAGTACTTC.

This clonotype appeared many times. V usage is TRBV2 and J usage is TRBJ2-3; the D gene is possibly TRBD2 (6 bases). V lost 0 bases and J 0 bases, leaving 13 bases between the germline ends. The germline V gene has CDR1 SNHLY and CDR2 FYNNEI. The CDR3 totals 17 residues. The CDR3 spells CASSEARRGLSTDTQYF. DNA of the CDR3: TGTGCCAGCAGTGAAGCGCGGCGGGGCTTGAGCACAGATACGCAGTATTTT.

There are many counts of this clonotype. The V and J genes are TRBV18 and TRBJ2-7; TRBD1 matches at 7 bases. In germline, CDR1 is KGHSH, CDR2 LQKENI. CDR3 size: 16 residues. The V and J ends lost 3 bases and 0 bases, in that order; junction bases with no gene match: 8. CDR3 nucleotide sequence: TGTGCCAGCTCACCGCCGACAGGGCAAAGCTCCTACGAGCAGTACTTC. It translates to CASSPPTGQSSYEQYF.

This clonotype was recorded a few times. The V and J genes are TRBV6-2 or TRBV6-3 and TRBJ1-5; 8 bases agree with TRBD1. Germline CDR1 is MNHEY and CDR2 is SVGEGT. The junction had 6 bases not matched to a gene; V was cut back by 2 bases and J by 6 bases. The CDR3 loop spans 15 amino acids. In nucleotides, the CDR3 is TGTGCCAGCAGTTACGGGACAGGCAACCGTCAGCCCCAGCATTTT. Translated, it gives CASSYGTGNRQPQHF.

This clonotype was detected many times. V gene TRBV6-1 combines with J gene TRBJ1-5, with D maybe TRBD1 (5 bases). Germline V gene data show CDR1 as MNHNS and CDR2 as SASEGT. V lost 8 bases and J lost 0, with 11 bases in between. The CDR3 contains 14 residues. The CDR3 DNA reads as TGTGCCAGCCGGGGGGGGACTAGCAATCAGCCCCAGCATTTT. Its protein is CASRGGTSNQPQHF.

This clonotype was detected only a few times. The V gene is TRBV4-1, the J gene TRBJ2-7; D remains unclear. CDR1 and CDR2 from the germline V gene are MGHRA and YSYEKL. This CDR3 has 12 residues. The V end was cut by 6 bases, the J end by 5 bases, with 11 bases between. CDR3 amino acids: CASRDDGHEQYF. The CDR3 bases are TGCGCCAGCAGGGACGACGGCCACGAGCAGTACTTC.

There are many counts of this clonotype. The V gene is TRBV10-1, the J gene TRBJ1-2; possible D gene TRBD1, 6 bases. CDR1 is WNHNN and CDR2 is SYGVQD in the germline V gene (reference sequence). The CDR3 spans 13 residues. Trimming took 0 bases from V and 5 from J, leaving 7 bases between them. This chain's CDR3 is CASSESTGYGYTF. The CDR3 bases are TGCGCCAGCAGTGAGTCAACAGGGTATGGCTACACCTTC.

J is TRBJ2-6 and V is TRBV5-8; 8 bases align to TRBD1. The CDR3 runs 21 residues. The V gene end was trimmed by 5 bases and the J gene end by 1 base; junction bases not matched to a gene: 20. Per germline, CDR1 SGHTS and CDR2 YDEGEE. This CDR3 is CASSRNIVTGTGRSGANVLTF. CDR3 DNA sequence: TGTGCCAGCAGTCGAAACATTGTCACCGGGACAGGCAGGTCTGGGGCCAACGTCCTGACTTTC.

The gene calls are TRBV9 and TRBJ1-5, with a possible D match to TRBD1 (6 bases). CDR1 is SGDLS and CDR2 is YYNGEE in the germline V gene. The V gene lost 4 bases and the J gene lost 5 bases, with 13 bases spanning the gap. This CDR3 spans 14 amino acids. CDR3 nucleotide sequence: TGTGCCAGCAGCCTCAGACAGGCTCATCAGCCCCAGCATTTT. Its protein is CASSLRQAHQPQHF. The full variable domain, rest sourced from reference TRBV9 and TRBJ1-5, is DSGVTQTPKHLITATGQRVTLRCSPRSGDLSVYWYQQSLDQGLQFLIQYYNGEERAKGNILERFSAQQFPDLHSELNLSSLELGDSALYFCASSLRQAHQPQHFGDGTRLSIL.

This clonotype was seen ten or more times. V gene TRBV13 combines with J gene TRBJ2-7; 10 bases match TRBD2. V was clipped by 4 bases and J by 1 base; unmatched bases: 10. Germline V gives CDR1 PRHDT, CDR2 FYEKMQ (reference sequence). The CDR3 is 17 amino acids. CDR3 DNA sequence: TGTGCCAGCAGCTCGAGACAAAGGACTAGCGGTTCCTACGAGCAGTACTTC. It specifies CASSSRQRTSGSYEQYF.

The chain couples TRBV12-3 or TRBV12-4 to TRBJ1-5, with D possibly matching TRBD1 (5 bases). Trimming took 5 bases from V and 7 from J, leaving 15 bases between them. This CDR3 has 14 residues. CDR3 nucleotides: TGTGCCAGCAGTCCAAACGGAGGGGCCCAGCCCCAGCATTTT. This codes for CASSPNGGAQPQHF.